This T cell receptor (beta chain) was captured by sequencing in a study of Ad26.COV2.S vaccination and SARS-CoV-2 variants. Trimming took 0 bases from V and 2 from J; bases not matched to a gene: 2. The CDR3 is 15 amino acids. The V gene's germline CDR1 is LGHNA and CDR2 YNFKEQ. The protocol was immunoSEQ multiplex PCR, while the TCRdb copy is restricted to in-frame clones and leaves out a portion. The sample yields over 350,000 clones, around 85% seen once. The treatment here: around 19 received Ad26.COV2.S at low or high dose, single or two shots; 5 received placebo; per-sample allocation not given. Collection of samples fell on day 63 after the first vaccine or placebo injection.

The receptor was derived from a person aged 18-60 years who received the Ad26.COV2.S COVID-19 vaccine or a placebo. The chain couples TRBV4-2 to TRBJ2-3; TRBD1 matches at 7 bases. The sample in question was peripheral blood, obtained in a trial of Ad26.COV2.S vaccine versus placebo. DNA of the CDR3: TGTGCCAGCAGCCAAGAAGGACAGGACACAGATACGCAGTATTTT. It specifies CASSQEGQDTDTQYF.